This T cell receptor (beta chain) was captured by sequencing in a study of blood T cell repertoires in COVID-19. The authors' processing: Researchers report that nucleated cell counts were estimated from reference gene primer amplification. The repertoire was sequenced with immunoSEQ multiplex PCR; TCRdb's copy has only in-frame clones and lacks some. V, J and clone size were drawn from that table, and D and trimming were deduced from the DNA. The table lists 100,000 or so clones, around 87% of them singletons. This clone appeared a single time. The CDR3 totals 16 residues. The junction had 7 bases not matched to a gene; V was cut back by 5 bases and J by 2 bases. CDR1 SGHRS and CDR2 YFSETQ come from the germline V gene.

This receptor was identified in a woman under 40 with acute or convalescent COVID-19. The chain couples TRBV5-1 to TRBJ2-3; 11 nucleotides line up with TRBD2. The sequenced material came from peripheral blood. As DNA, the CDR3 is TGCGCCAGCAGTAGCGGGGGGGCCGGGGTCACAGATACGCAGTATTTT. This sequence encodes CASSSGGAGVTDTQYF.